The T cell receptor (beta chain) under discussion was sequenced for a study of monozygotic twins with inflammatory bowel disease. Following a re-call of the 5' RACE reads, TCRdb has one entry per CDR3 protein and lacks DNA. This listing includes about 350,000 distinct CDR3 sequences. Collection of a roughly 2.4 ml blood sample took place per donor. In regard to this clonotype: Antigen: not known.

Study findings and constraints: IBD patients carried less diverse TCRbeta repertoires (inverse Simpson) than healthy co-twins.

This CDR3 is built from 15 residues. Germline CDR1 DFQATT, CDR2 SNEGSKA (reference sequence). This receptor was taken from a human donor with ulcerative colitis or Crohn's disease, or a healthy co-twin of an affected twin (not recorded which). The chain joins TRBV20-1 to TRBJ2-3; the D gene TCRdb calls, TRBD2, cannot be checked with no DNA. The sequenced sample was blood. The chain's CDR3 is CSARGESTSTDTQYF.